This T cell receptor beta chain came from a study of glioma-infiltrating T cells. This clonotype was seen a few times. The antigen remains unidentified. The CDR3 totals 14 residues. V shed 3 bases and J 1 base; nucleotides not matched to a gene: 4. CDR1 is SQVTM, CDR2 ANQGSEA, per germline. Notes on the study in general: Above-expected tissue-blood divergence occurred in all gliomas, most in low-grade ones.

TCR alpha and beta CDR3 regions were amplified from RNA using iRepertoire nested multiplex PCR. One-step reverse transcription and amplification started from around 100-400 ng of tissue mRNA or PBMC total RNA. TCRdb reprocessed the multiplex PCR reads via MiXCR and lists one record per CDR3 protein. The data show some 99,000 distinct CDR3 sequences, less than 30% seen once. Sequencing used glioma tissue, nonneoplastic brain tissue, or PBMCs (not recorded which). The chain carries TRBV29-1 and TRBJ2-3, with TRBD2 matching 7 bases. This receptor was taken from a human donor with low-grade glioma or glioblastoma, undergoing nonglioma brain surgery, or in good health (not recorded which). The CDR3 DNA reads TGCAGCGTTGAGCGGGGGTTCGGCACAGATACGCAGTATTTT. It is translated as CSVERGFGTDTQYF.